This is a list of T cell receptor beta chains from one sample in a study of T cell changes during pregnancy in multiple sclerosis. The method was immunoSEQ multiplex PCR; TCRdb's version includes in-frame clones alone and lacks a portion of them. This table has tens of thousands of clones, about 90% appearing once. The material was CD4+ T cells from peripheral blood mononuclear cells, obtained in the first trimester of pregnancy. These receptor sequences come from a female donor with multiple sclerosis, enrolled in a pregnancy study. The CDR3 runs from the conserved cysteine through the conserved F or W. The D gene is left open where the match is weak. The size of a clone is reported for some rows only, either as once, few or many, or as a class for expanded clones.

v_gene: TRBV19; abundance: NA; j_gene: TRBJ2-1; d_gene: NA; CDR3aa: CATRIGLAGGNEQFF; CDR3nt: TGTGCCACCCGTATCGGGCTAGCAGGAGGCAATGAGCAGTTCTTC
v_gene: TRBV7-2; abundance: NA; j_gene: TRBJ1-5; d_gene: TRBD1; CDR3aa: CASSLVWTGSNQPQHF; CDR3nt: TGTGCCAGCAGCTTAGTCTGGACAGGGTCCAATCAGCCCCAGCATTTT
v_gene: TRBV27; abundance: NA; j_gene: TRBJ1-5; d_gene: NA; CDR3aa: CASSFGGGIGNQPQHF; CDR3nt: TGTGCCAGCAGTTTCGGGGGAGGGATTGGCAATCAGCCCCAGCATTTT
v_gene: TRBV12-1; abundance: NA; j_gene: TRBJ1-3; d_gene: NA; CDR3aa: CASSFGAGVGNTIYF; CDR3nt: TGTGCCAGCAGCTTTGGAGCCGGTGTTGGAAACACCATATATTTT
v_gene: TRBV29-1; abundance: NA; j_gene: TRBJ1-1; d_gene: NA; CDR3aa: CSVAPGGGFTEAFF; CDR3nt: TGCAGCGTTGCCCCGGGGGGAGGCTTCACTGAAGCTTTCTTT
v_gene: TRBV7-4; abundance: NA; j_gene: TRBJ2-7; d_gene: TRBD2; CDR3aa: CASSTGSPKKDLAGNNYEQYF; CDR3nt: TGTGCCAGCAGCACAGGAAGCCCAAAAAAAGACCTAGCGGGCAATAACTACGAGCAGTACTTC
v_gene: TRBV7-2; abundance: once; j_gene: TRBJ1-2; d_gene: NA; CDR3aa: CASSLETGRGYTF; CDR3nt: TGTGCCAGCAGCTTAGAAACAGGTCGAGGCTACACCTTC
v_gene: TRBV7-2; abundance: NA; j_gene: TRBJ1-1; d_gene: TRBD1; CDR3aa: CASSLRPGQDTEAFF; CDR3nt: TGTGCCAGCAGCTTAAGGCCGGGACAGGACACTGAAGCTTTCTTT
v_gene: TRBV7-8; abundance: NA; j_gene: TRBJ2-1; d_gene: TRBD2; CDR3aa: CASSLGTSGGPPYYEQFF; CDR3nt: TGTGCCAGCAGCTTGGGGACTAGCGGGGGCCCCCCCTACTATGAGCAGTTCTTC
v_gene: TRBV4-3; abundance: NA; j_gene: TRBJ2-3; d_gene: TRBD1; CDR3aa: CASSQDFRGTTDTQYF; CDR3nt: TGCGCCAGCAGCCAAGATTTCAGGGGGACCACAGATACGCAGTATTTT
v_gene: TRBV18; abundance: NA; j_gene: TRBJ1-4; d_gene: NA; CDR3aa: CASSRGITNEKLFF; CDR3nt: TGTGCCAGCTCACGCGGCATAACTAATGAAAAACTGTTTTTT
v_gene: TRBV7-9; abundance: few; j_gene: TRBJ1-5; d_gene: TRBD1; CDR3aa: CASSLATGGTRQPQHF; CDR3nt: TGTGCCAGCAGCTTAGCGACAGGGGGAACTCGTCAGCCCCAGCATTTT
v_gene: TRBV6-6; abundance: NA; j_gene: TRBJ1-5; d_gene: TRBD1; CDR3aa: CASSYRTGGFYQPQHF; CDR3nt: TGTGCCAGCAGTTACAGGACAGGGGGCTTTTATCAGCCCCAGCATTTT